Following are 8 T cell receptor beta chains from one sample sequenced in a study of blood T cell repertoires in COVID-19. Libraries were prepared by immunoSEQ multiplex PCR; TCRdb keeps only in-frame clonotypes and omits some of them. This sample has around 100,000 clones, with about 85% found just once. Specimen: peripheral blood. These receptor sequences come from a man aged 35 to 55 with acute or convalescent COVID-19.

CDR3: CASSQERQYYGYTF. The CDR3 region has the DNA TGCGCCAGCAGCCAAGAGAGACAGTACTATGGCTACACCTTC. The chain is built from TRBV4-3 and TRBJ1-2; D might be TRBD1 (5 bases). Germline lookup yields CDR1 LGHNA and CDR2 YSLEER. Trimming left V 0 bases short and J 3 bases short, with 8 bases between. The CDR3 extends over 14 amino acids.

The chain recombines TRBV29-1 with TRBJ2-5, with D tentatively TRBD1 (6 bases). This CDR3 contains 12 residues. The germline V gene encodes CDR1 SQVTM and CDR2 ANQGSEA. Trimming left V 7 bases short and J 2 bases short, with 11 bases between. The DNA of the CDR3 is TGCAGCGGAACAGGGAATCAAGAGACCCAGTACTTC. This codes for CSGTGNQETQYF.

Only one count was recorded for this clone. The rearrangement joins TRBV5-1 to TRBJ2-1; TRBD2 is a possible D gene (5 bases). V was cut by 1 base and J by 7 bases, with 18 bases left in between. Germline V gives CDR1 SGHRS, CDR2 YFSETQ. The CDR3 runs 16 residues. CDR3 region: CASSLFTTPWENEQFF. The CDR3 DNA is TGCGCCAGCAGCTTGTTCACCACCCCCTGGGAGAATGAGCAGTTCTTC.

A few counts support this clone. CDR3 amino acids: CAGRQTNNYGYTF. The CDR3 DNA sequence: TGTGCCGGACGACAGACGAATAACTATGGCTACACCTTC. The genes are TRBV6-5 and TRBJ1-2, with D maybe TRBD1 (5 bases). With 11 bases removed from V and 1 base from J, the gap between germline ends came to 14 bases. Germline assignment: CDR1 MNHEY and CDR2 SVGAGI. The length of the CDR3 is 13 residues.

The chain combines TRBV28 with TRBJ2-7, with TRBD2 as a possible D gene (6 bases). V lost 5 bases to trimming and J lost 3 bases, with 11 bases between them. Germline V lookup: CDR1 MDHEN, CDR2 SYDVKM. This CDR3 spans 13 amino acids. CDR3 sequence: CASSLSGVYEQYF. The DNA for the CDR3 is TGTGCCAGCAGTCTTAGCGGAGTCTACGAGCAGTACTTC.

V usage is TRBV4-2 and J usage is TRBJ2-3; D unclear. The germline V gene encodes CDR1 LGHNA and CDR2 YNFKEQ. The ends were cut back, 0 bases at V and 6 bases at J, with 10 bases in the middle. This CDR3 comprises 14 residues. The CDR3 DNA follows: TGTGCCAGCAGCCAAGACGCCGCCAGGGATACGCAGTATTTT. The encoded protein is CASSQDAARDTQYF.

The chain carries TRBV2 and TRBJ1-2, with 8 positions matching TRBD1. The CDR3 consists of 13 residues. Germline V gene lookup returns CDR1 SNHLY and CDR2 FYNNEI. Germline trimming cut 6 bases from V and 6 bases from J; bases unmatched to any gene: 6. The CDR3 DNA sequence: TGTGCCAGCAGGAACGACAGGGGCGATGGCTACACCTTC. The encoded protein is CASRNDRGDGYTF.

The J gene is TRBJ2-7, the V gene TRBV18, with D hard to call. Looked up from germline, CDR1 is KGHSH and CDR2 is LQKENI. The CDR3 is 13 amino acids. The V end was cut by 1 base, the J end by 1 base, with 5 bases between. The CDR3 DNA reads TGTGCCAGCTCACCACTCAATTCCTACGAGCAGTACTTC. Its protein product is CASSPLNSYEQYF. The full variable domain, rest sourced from reference TRBV18 and TRBJ2-7, is NAGVMQNPRHLVRRRGQEARLRCSPMKGHSHVYWYRQLPEEGLKFMVYLQKENIIDESGMPKERFSAEFPKEGPSILRIQQVVRGDSAAYFCASSPLNSYEQYFGPGTRLTVT.